This T cell receptor beta chain is drawn from a study of cytomegalovirus exposure and HLA in healthy donors. Findings and limits, study-wide: Accurate prediction of HLA-A and HLA-B alleles (for most subjects) was reportedly achieved from TCR beta sequences.

It was with 60 Vbeta and 13 Jbeta primers that the PCR ran. Produced via immunoSEQ multiplex PCR; TCRdb's table is partial and in-frame only. The sample holds about 170,000 clones, around 80% seen once. A word on this clone: Its antigen is as yet unknown.

CDR3 length equals 16 residues. Germline loops: CDR1 MGHRA, CDR2 YSYEKL. Trimming at V came to 1 base and at J to 7 bases, leaving 7 bases not matched to a gene. The sample was PBMCs. This TCR came from a girl aged 10-17 years in good health and CMV-seropositive. The rearrangement joins TRBV4-1 to TRBJ1-4; 9 bases are shared with TRBD1. CDR3 bases: TGCGCCAGCAGCCAAGCGGGACAGGGCCGGGGTGAAAAACTGTTTTTT. This codes for CASSQAGQGRGEKLFF.